Listed below are T cell receptor beta chains from one sample, sequenced in a study of Ad26.COV2.S vaccination and SARS-CoV-2 variants. The assay was immunoSEQ multiplex PCR, and TCRdb's table has in-frame clones only and misses some. The sample carries about 350,000 clones, approximately 85% recorded once. Specimen: peripheral blood, collected in a trial of Ad26.COV2.S vaccine versus placebo. Receptors were obtained from a person aged 18-60 years who received the Ad26.COV2.S COVID-19 vaccine or a placebo. The CDR3 runs from the conserved cysteine through the conserved F or W. The D gene is left open where the match is weak. Size is omitted from some rows. Given values are once, few, many or a class for expanded clones.

TRBJ2-1 | - | TRBD2 | TRBV4-3 | CASSQTSGGNNEQFF | TGCGCCAGCAGCCAGACTAGCGGGGGCAACAATGAGCAGTTCTTC
TRBJ1-5 | - | - | TRBV2 | CASRKIAQGNRAQHF | TGTGCCAGCCGTAAGATTGCCCAGGGAAATAGGGCCCAGCATTTT
TRBJ2-3 | - | - | TRBV5-4 | CASSWDLSTDTQYF | TGTGCCAGCAGCTGGGACCTTAGCACAGATACGCAGTATTTT
TRBJ1-5 | - | - | TRBV14 | CASSQSGYNQPQHF | TGTGCCAGCAGCCAAAGCGGTTACAATCAGCCCCAGCATTTT
TRBJ2-1 | - | TRBD2 | TRBV29-1 | CSVGGRVSYNEQFF | TGCAGCGTCGGGGGGAGGGTCTCCTACAATGAGCAGTTCTTC
TRBJ2-7 | - | - | TRBV21-1 | CASSNLRGTYEQYF | TGTGCCAGCAGCAATTTGCGGGGCACCTACGAGCAGTACTTC
TRBJ2-7 | - | - | TRBV7-8 | CASSGSYEQYF | TGTGCCAGCAGCGGCTCCTACGAGCAGTACTTC
TRBJ2-1 | - | TRBD2 | TRBV7-9 | CASSLEWGGRIYNEQFF | TGTGCCAGCAGCTTAGAATGGGGCGGGAGAATATACAATGAGCAGTTCTTC
TRBJ1-1 | - | - | TRBV7-2 | CASSAMGGAFF | TGTGCCAGCAGCGCTATGGGGGGAGCTTTCTTT
TRBJ2-7 | - | - | TRBV6-6 | CASSYLRDEQYF | TGTGCCAGCAGTTACCTCCGGGACGAGCAGTACTTC
TRBJ1-2 | - | - | TRBV5-1 | CASSLMPDFSGYTF | TGCGCCAGCAGCTTGATGCCCGACTTCTCTGGCTACACCTTC
TRBJ2-3 | - | - | TRBV7-9 | CAGGGSTDTQYF | TGTGCCGGAGGAGGGAGCACAGATACGCAGTATTTT
TRBJ2-1 | - | - | TRBV5-4 | CASSTTWDAGGQFF | TGTGCCAGCAGCACGACATGGGACGCGGGTGGGCAGTTCTTC
TRBJ1-5 | - | - | TRBV28 | CAIQPINSNQPQHF | TGTGCCATTCAGCCCATCAATAGCAATCAGCCCCAGCATTTT
TRBJ2-2 | few | - | TRBV12-3/TRBV12-4 | CASSEATGELFF | TGTGCCAGCAGTGAGGCCACCGGGGAGCTGTTTTTT
TRBJ2-2 | - | TRBD1 | TRBV5-1 | CASSFSGQGNGELFF | TGCGCCAGCAGCTTCTCTGGACAGGGGAACGGGGAGCTGTTTTTT
TRBJ1-1 | - | - | TRBV6-4 | CASSDFVDRTMNTEAFF | TGTGCCAGCAGTGACTTTGTTGACCGGACAATGAACACTGAAGCTTTCTTT
TRBJ1-2 | - | - | TRBV7-2 | CASSSPRDGANYGYTF | TGTGCCAGCAGCTCACCCCGGGATGGGGCAAACTATGGCTACACCTTC
TRBJ2-7 | - | TRBD2 | TRBV6-2/TRBV6-3 | CASSDGTSGFSYEQYF | TGTGCCAGCAGCGATGGGACTAGCGGGTTCTCCTACGAGCAGTACTTC
TRBJ1-3 | once | - | TRBV29-1 | CSVTAGNTIYF | TGCAGCGTTACAGCGGGAAACACCATATATTTT
TRBJ2-1 | few | - | TRBV15 | CATSRDLTTAYNEQFF | TGTGCCACCAGCAGAGATCTGACTACCGCGTACAATGAGCAGTTCTTC
TRBJ1-1 | - | TRBD1 | TRBV27 | CASSIVGGLTEAFF | TGTGCCAGCAGTATTGTAGGGGGCCTTACTGAAGCTTTCTTT
TRBJ1-5 | - | TRBD1 | TRBV6-2/TRBV6-3 | CASSWTGANQPQHF | TGTGCCAGCAGTTGGACAGGGGCAAATCAGCCCCAGCATTTT
TRBJ2-3 | - | - | TRBV7-9 | CASSQRLADSSDTQYF | TGTGCCAGCAGCCAAAGACTTGCGGACAGCTCAGATACGCAGTATTTT
TRBJ1-1 | - | - | TRBV30 | CAWSVRDEAFF | TGTGCCTGGAGTGTTCGGGATGAAGCTTTCTTT
TRBJ2-2 | - | - | TRBV9 | CAPGRGTPNTGELFF | TGTGCCCCAGGAAGGGGTACTCCGAACACCGGGGAGCTGTTTTTT
TRBJ2-1 | - | TRBD1 | TRBV10-3 | CAISESGRRGSSYNEQFF | TGTGCCATCAGTGAGTCAGGCCGCAGGGGGAGCTCCTACAATGAGCAGTTCTTC
TRBJ2-5 | - | TRBD1 | TRBV24-1 | CATSDLQGAWETQYF | TGTGCCACCAGTGATTTGCAGGGGGCATGGGAGACCCAGTACTTC
TRBJ2-5 | - | - | TRBV2 | CASRYQETQYF | TGTGCCAGCAGATACCAAGAGACCCAGTACTTC
TRBJ2-1 | - | - | TRBV6-2/TRBV6-3 | CASSYLWGEQFF | TGTGCCAGCAGTTATCTTTGGGGCGAGCAGTTCTTC
TRBJ2-7 | - | TRBD1 | TRBV7-9 | CASSPGQGPYEQYF | TGTGCCAGCAGCCCGGGACAGGGGCCCTACGAGCAGTACTTC
TRBJ2-7 | - | TRBD1 | TRBV7-2 | CASSLRLRGRLWEQYF | TGTGCCAGCAGCTTACGCCTCAGGGGGCGCCTATGGGAGCAGTACTTC
TRBJ1-1 | - | - | TRBV19 | CASSISTAEAFF | TGTGCCAGTAGTATCTCGACAGCTGAAGCTTTCTTT
TRBJ2-5 | - | - | TRBV28 | CASSTPETQYF | TGTGCCAGCAGCACGCCAGAGACCCAGTACTTC
TRBJ2-6 | - | - | TRBV30 | CAWRRQSGANVLTF | TGTGCCTGGAGAAGACAGTCTGGGGCCAACGTCCTGACTTTC
TRBJ1-1 | - | TRBD1 | TRBV6-1 | CASSERSGGFGTEAFF | TGTGCCAGCAGTGAAAGGTCAGGGGGCTTCGGCACTGAAGCTTTCTTT
TRBJ1-5 | few | - | TRBV24-1 | CATSDLQPNQPQHF | TGTGCCACCAGTGATTTGCAGCCGAATCAGCCCCAGCATTTT
TRBJ1-5 | - | - | TRBV30 | CAWNVGHSDQPQHF | TGTGCCTGGAACGTCGGGCACTCCGATCAGCCCCAGCATTTT
TRBJ2-1 | - | TRBD2 | TRBV4-3 | CASSQDFASGLDEQFF | TGCGCCAGCAGCCAAGATTTCGCTAGCGGACTCGATGAGCAGTTCTTC
TRBJ2-2 | - | - | TRBV6-6 | CASKPGSLTGELFF | TGTGCCTCGAAACCGGGGTCCCTCACCGGGGAGCTGTTTTTT
TRBJ2-1 | - | TRBD1 | TRBV18 | CASSIGQGPYNEQFF | TGTGCCAGCTCAATCGGACAGGGGCCATACAATGAGCAGTTCTTC
TRBJ2-3 | - | TRBD2 | TRBV10-3 | CATSWTSGYATDTQYF | TGTGCCACATCCTGGACTAGCGGGTACGCAACAGATACGCAGTATTTT
TRBJ2-2 | - | - | TRBV28 | CASRAPKAGNTGELFF | TGTGCCAGCAGGGCCCCCAAGGCAGGGAACACCGGGGAGCTGTTTTTT
TRBJ1-2 | - | - | TRBV5-4 | CASRLTWRGDYGYTF | TGTGCCAGCAGACTTACTTGGCGGGGAGACTATGGCTACACCTTC
TRBJ2-1 | - | - | TRBV18 | CASSPPSGNEQFF | TGTGCCAGCTCACCACCATCCGGAAATGAGCAGTTCTTC
TRBJ2-7 | - | - | TRBV5-1 | CASSLGAGYEQYF | TGCGCCAGCAGCTTAGGGGCCGGCTACGAGCAGTACTTC
TRBJ2-3 | once | - | TRBV7-9 | CASSGSLVLSDTQYF | TGTGCCAGCAGCGGATCGCTAGTCTTATCAGATACGCAGTATTTT
TRBJ1-2 | - | - | TRBV7-2 | CASSARGSIRGYTF | TGTGCCAGCAGCGCCCGGGGCTCCATTCGCGGCTACACCTTC
TRBJ2-1 | - | TRBD2 | TRBV6-2/TRBV6-3 | CASSLAGGHNEQFF | TGTGCCAGCAGCCTAGCGGGGGGGCACAATGAGCAGTTCTTC
TRBJ2-1 | - | - | TRBV13 | CASSLGRGRAYNEQFF | TGTGCCAGCAGCTTAGGCCGGGGAAGGGCCTACAATGAGCAGTTCTTC
TRBJ2-5 | - | - | TRBV5-1 | CASSLGSGSQETQYF | TGCGCCAGCAGCTTGGGTTCCGGGAGCCAAGAGACCCAGTACTTC
TRBJ1-2 | - | TRBD1 | TRBV6-2/TRBV6-3 | CASSGQGARGYTF | TGTGCCAGCAGTGGACAGGGGGCGCGCGGCTACACCTTC
TRBJ1-1 | - | TRBD1 | TRBV11-2 | CASSPVGTGLNTEAFF | TGTGCCAGCAGCCCTGTAGGGACAGGATTGAACACTGAAGCTTTCTTT
TRBJ1-5 | many | - | TRBV7-9 | CASSLESNQPQHF | TGTGCCAGCAGCTTAGAGAGCAATCAGCCCCAGCATTTT
TRBJ2-7 | - | - | TRBV7-8 | CASSSFPTTDYEQYF | TGTGCCAGCAGCTCCTTCCCCACGACTGACTACGAGCAGTACTTC
TRBJ2-3 | - | - | TRBV2 | CASSEFLATDTQYF | TGTGCCAGCAGTGAATTTCTAGCAACAGATACGCAGTATTTT
TRBJ1-2 | - | - | TRBV25-1 | CASGVNYGYTF | TGTGCCAGCGGGGTTAACTATGGCTACACCTTC
TRBJ1-5 | - | - | TRBV30 | CACSQGPNQPQHF | TGTGCCTGTTCCCAGGGGCCCAATCAGCCCCAGCATTTT
TRBJ1-5 | - | - | TRBV3-1/TRBV3-2 | CASSQKSGKGGPFHQPQHF | TGTGCCAGCAGCCAAAAGTCGGGTAAAGGCGGTCCCTTCCATCAGCCCCAGCATTTT
TRBJ1-4 | - | TRBD1 | TRBV6-2/TRBV6-3 | CASSYLEGQGEEKLFF | TGTGCCAGCAGTTACTTAGAGGGACAGGGAGAAGAAAAACTGTTTTTT